Below, one T cell receptor (beta chain) is given with its context. Its antigen is undetermined. These data come from a study of T cell responses to AZD1222 COVID-19 vaccine. The method was immunoSEQ multiplex PCR; TCRdb's version includes in-frame clones alone and lacks a portion of them. The sample yields approximately 170,000 clones, around 94% seen once. Second-dose recipients at about 4 or about 12 weeks were treated as one pooled group. Findings of the study overall: Spike-specific TCR breadth and depth grew following two AZD1222 doses. Spike regions recognized by vaccine-associated CD4 TCRs spanned the protein, led by 160-218 and 743-854.

The sequencing used peripheral blood, collected 28 days after the second AZD1222 dose. This TCR was recovered from an adult who received the AZD1222 COVID-19 vaccine.

CDR3 protein: CASSQRPGNQPQHF. CDR3 sequence (DNA): TGTGCCAGCAGCCAACGCCCGGGGAATCAGCCCCAGCATTTT. The gene calls are TRBV6-6 and TRBJ1-5, with D hard to call. The CDR3 has 14 residues. Per the germline V gene, CDR1 is MNHNY and CDR2 is SVGAGI (reference sequence). V was clipped by 6 bases and J by 4 bases, with 13 bases between them.